The source of this TCR beta chain is a study of technical replicates of blood from a handful of donors. In germline, CDR1 is LNHDA, CDR2 SQIVND (reference sequence). V lost 2 bases and J lost 0, with 11 bases in between. CDR3 length: 17 amino acids. Data came from immunoSEQ multiplex PCR; TCRdb stores just in-frame clones and leaves some out. The sample holds about 57,000 clones, around 84% seen once. The clonotype was recovered from a human donor in good health. Some clones in this sample may be carry-over from other donors' samples. Sequenced input: PBMCs. This chain links TRBV19 with TRBJ2-6; D perhaps matches TRBD1 (5 bases). The CDR3 DNA reads as TGTGCCAGTAGTATACCACTACAGGTCTCTGGGGCCAACGTCCTGACTTTC. It codes for CASSIPLQVSGANVLTF.